This T cell receptor beta chain stems from a study of cytomegalovirus exposure and HLA in healthy donors. Across the whole study: Among the roughly 400 genotyped donors, around 81% were placed in the Caucasian-associated ancestry cluster.

A multiplex PCR was run with 60 Vbeta primers and 13 Jbeta primers. Libraries were prepared by immunoSEQ multiplex PCR; TCRdb keeps only in-frame clonotypes and omits some of them. This table holds some 170,000 clones, 81% found once. The CDR3 is 13 amino acids. The V end was cut by 2 bases, the J end by 7 bases, with 12 bases between. The germline CDR1 and CDR2 sequences are GTSNPN and SVGIG (reference sequence). This clone was seen just once. The sample comprised PBMCs. The clonotype was recovered from a woman aged 18-29 years in good health and CMV-seropositive. The genes are TRBV30 and TRBJ1-5; weak D call: TRBD1 (6 bases). The CDR3 nucleotides read TGTGCCTGGAGTTGGAGTGGGGGCCAGCCCCAGCATTTT. Translating gives CAWSWSGGQPQHF.